This entry concerns a single TCR beta chain. V was pared by 0 bases and J by 7 bases, with 10 bases between. CDR1 is GTSNPN and CDR2 is SVGIG in the germline V gene (reference sequence). The CDR3 consists of 13 residues. This sample was taken from a study of shared clonotypes between healthy human individuals. Ten immunoSEQ deep assay plates were used to sequence unsorted PBMC DNA. Profiling relied on immunoSEQ multiplex PCR, and the TCRdb table lists in-frame clones only, not all of them. The sample consists of roughly 480,000 clones, less than 80% of them appearing once. The sequence was obtained from a woman in her thirties or forties in good health. Some clones in this sample may be carry-over from other donors' samples. Sequenced: PBMCs. This chain links TRBV30 with TRBJ2-1; D perhaps matches TRBD2 (5 bases). As DNA, the CDR3 is TGTGCCTGGAGTGTAGCTCTAGCAAATGAGCAGTTCTTC. Encoded protein: CAWSVALANEQFF. The complete variable domain, with remaining parts taken from reference TRBV30 and TRBJ2-1, reads SQTIHQWPATLVQPVGSPLSLECTVEGTSNPNLYWYRQAAGRGLQLLFYSVGIGQISSEVPQNLSASRPQDRQFILSSKKLLLSDSGFYLCAWSVALANEQFFGPGTRLTVL.